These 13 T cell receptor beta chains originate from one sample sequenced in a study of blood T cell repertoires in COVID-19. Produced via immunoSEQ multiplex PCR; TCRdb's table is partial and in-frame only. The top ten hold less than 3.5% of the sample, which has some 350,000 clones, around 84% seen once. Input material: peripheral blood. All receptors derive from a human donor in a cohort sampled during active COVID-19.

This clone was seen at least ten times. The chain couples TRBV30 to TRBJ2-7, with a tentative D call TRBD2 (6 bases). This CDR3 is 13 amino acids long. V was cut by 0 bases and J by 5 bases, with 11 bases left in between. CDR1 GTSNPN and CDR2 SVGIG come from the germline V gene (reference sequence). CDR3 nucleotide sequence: TGTGCCTGGAGTGTAGTGGGGGGAGACGAGCAGTACTTC. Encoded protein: CAWSVVGGDEQYF.

The CDR3 DNA is TGTGCCAGCAGCTCCGCTAGCGGGGGCTTCACAGATACGCAGTATTTT. It translates to CASSSASGGFTDTQYF. J is TRBJ2-3 and V is TRBV13; 10 nucleotides line up with TRBD2. The CDR3 consists of 16 residues. V trimming: 4 bases; J trimming: 2 bases; junction bases outside the gene matches: 6. The V gene's germline CDR1 is PRHDT and CDR2 FYEKMQ (reference sequence). Full variable domain (remainder filled in from reference TRBV13 and TRBJ2-3): AAGVIQSPRHLIKEKRETATLKCYPIPRHDTVYWYQQGPGQDPQFLISFYEKMQSDKGSIPDRFSAQQFSDYHSELNMSSLELGDSALYFCASSSASGGFTDTQYFGPGTRLTVL.

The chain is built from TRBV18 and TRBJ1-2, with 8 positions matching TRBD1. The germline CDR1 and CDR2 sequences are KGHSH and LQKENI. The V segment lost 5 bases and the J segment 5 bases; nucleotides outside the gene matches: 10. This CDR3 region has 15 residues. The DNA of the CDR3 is TGTGCCAGCTCATCCCAGGGGGCAGTACGGTATGGCTACACCTTC. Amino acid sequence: CASSSQGAVRYGYTF.

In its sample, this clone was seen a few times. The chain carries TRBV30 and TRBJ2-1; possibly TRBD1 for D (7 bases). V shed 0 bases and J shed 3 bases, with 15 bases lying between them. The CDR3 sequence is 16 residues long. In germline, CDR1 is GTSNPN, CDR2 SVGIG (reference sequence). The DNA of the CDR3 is TGTGCCTGGAGTGTACCGCGGGACAGCTTCTACAATGAGCAGTTCTTC. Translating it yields CAWSVPRDSFYNEQFF.

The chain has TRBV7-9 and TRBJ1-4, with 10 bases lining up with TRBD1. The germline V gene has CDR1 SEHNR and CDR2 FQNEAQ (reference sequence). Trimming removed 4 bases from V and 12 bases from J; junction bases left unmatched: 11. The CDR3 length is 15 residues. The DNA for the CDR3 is TGTGCCAGCAGCTCACGACCGGGACAGGGGTTCGAACTGTTTTTT. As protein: CASSSRPGQGFELFF.

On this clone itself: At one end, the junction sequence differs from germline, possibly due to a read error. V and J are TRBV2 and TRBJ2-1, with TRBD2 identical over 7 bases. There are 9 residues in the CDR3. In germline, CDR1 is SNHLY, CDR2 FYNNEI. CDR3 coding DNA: TGTGCCAGCGGCGTGGGGGGGATCTTC. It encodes CASGVGGIF.

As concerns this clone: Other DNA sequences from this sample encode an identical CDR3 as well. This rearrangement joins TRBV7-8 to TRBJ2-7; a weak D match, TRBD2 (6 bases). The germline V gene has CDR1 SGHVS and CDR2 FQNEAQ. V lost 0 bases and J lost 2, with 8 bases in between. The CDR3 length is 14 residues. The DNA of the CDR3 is TGTGCCAGCAGCTTAGCAGGAGGGGCCTACGAGCAGTACTTC. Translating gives CASSLAGGAYEQYF. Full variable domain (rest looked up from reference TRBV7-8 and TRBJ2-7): GAGVSQSPRYKVAKRGQDVALRCDPISGHVSLFWYQQALGQGPEFLTYFQNEAQLDKSGLPSDRFFAERPEGSVSTLKIQRTQQEDSAVYLCASSLAGGAYEQYFGPGTRLTVT.

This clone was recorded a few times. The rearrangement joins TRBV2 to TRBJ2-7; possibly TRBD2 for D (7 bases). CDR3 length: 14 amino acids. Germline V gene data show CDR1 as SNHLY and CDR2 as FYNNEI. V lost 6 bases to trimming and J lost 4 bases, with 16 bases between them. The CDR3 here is CASRLKGGGYEQYF. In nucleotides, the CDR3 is TGTGCCAGCAGATTAAAAGGGGGAGGGTACGAGCAGTACTTC.

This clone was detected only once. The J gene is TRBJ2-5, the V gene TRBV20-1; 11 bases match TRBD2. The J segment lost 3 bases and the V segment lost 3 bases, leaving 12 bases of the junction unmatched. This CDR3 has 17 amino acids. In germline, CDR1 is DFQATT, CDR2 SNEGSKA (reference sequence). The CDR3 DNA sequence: TGCAGTGCTAGTCGCCTAGCGGGGGGCCTTGAGGAAGAGACCCAGTACTTC. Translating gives CSASRLAGGLEEETQYF.

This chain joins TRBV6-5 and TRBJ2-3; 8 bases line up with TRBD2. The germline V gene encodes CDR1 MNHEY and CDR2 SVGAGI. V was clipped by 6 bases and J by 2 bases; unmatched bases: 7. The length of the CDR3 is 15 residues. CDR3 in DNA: TGTGCCAGCAGCCCCGGGACTAGTCACACAGATACGCAGTATTTT. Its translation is CASSPGTSHTDTQYF.

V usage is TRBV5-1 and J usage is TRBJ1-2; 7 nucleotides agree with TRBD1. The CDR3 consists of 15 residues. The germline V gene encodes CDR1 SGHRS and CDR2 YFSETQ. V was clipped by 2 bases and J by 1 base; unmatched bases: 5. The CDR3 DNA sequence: TGCGCCAGCAGCTTTGGGGACAGATTTAACTATGGCTACACCTTC. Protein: CASSFGDRFNYGYTF.

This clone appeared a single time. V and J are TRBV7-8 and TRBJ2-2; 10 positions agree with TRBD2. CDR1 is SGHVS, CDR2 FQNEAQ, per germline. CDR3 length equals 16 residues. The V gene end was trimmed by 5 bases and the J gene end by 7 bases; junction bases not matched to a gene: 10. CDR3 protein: CASSRPSGGASGELFF. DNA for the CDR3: TGTGCCAGCAGCCGACCGAGCGGGGGGGCCAGCGGGGAGCTGTTTTTT.

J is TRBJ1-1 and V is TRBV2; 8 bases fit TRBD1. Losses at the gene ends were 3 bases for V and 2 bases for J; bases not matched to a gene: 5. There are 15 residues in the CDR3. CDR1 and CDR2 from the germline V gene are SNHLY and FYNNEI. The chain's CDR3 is CASSDPGQVNTEAFF. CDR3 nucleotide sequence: TGTGCCAGCAGTGACCCGGGACAGGTTAACACTGAAGCTTTCTTT.